This T cell receptor beta chain was observed in a study of lymphopenia after photon versus proton radiotherapy (dated by TCRdb to about 2019). With regard to the full study: The immunological effects of photon versus proton radiation therapy were compared in patients with gastrointestinal tumors who developed high-grade lymphopenia. A cohort of some 19 patients with gastrointestinal tumors who received either photon or proton therapy and subsequently developed lymphopenia was included. The study aimed to characterize how the two radiation modalities differ in their impact on the immune system. Results the study describes overall, beyond this receptor: Across the cohort, a larger post-nadir drop in TCR diversity was inversely correlated with overall survival time among patients who died. Relative stability during treatment was observed in proton-treated patients, whereas loss of naive T cells and TCR diversity and gain of effector/memory populations were observed in photon-treated patients. Once the lymphocyte count had reached its nadir, the repertoires of photon-treated patients showed oligoclonal expansion, particularly of CD8+ Temra cells, and this expansion drove the decline in diversity. The authors looked at the survival association only in patients who died, and they framed better survival with proton therapy as a possibility rather than a demonstrated result.

The V and J ends are trimmed by 4 bases and 3 bases, leaving 14 bases between them. Measured from the cysteine to the phenylalanine, the CDR3 is 14 residues long. Only the CDR3 region is kept as DNA, spanning 42 bases read in frame from base 1. The germline V gene encodes CDR1 SGHKS and CDR2 YYEKEE (reference sequence). The library was generated by the immunoSEQ multiplex PCR assay. Alongside multiparametric flow cytometry, deep sequencing of rearranged TCR beta loci was used to profile the T cell repertoires. The table was pulled from immuneACCESS by TCRdb, which kept in-frame rearrangements only. Such tables lose some clones; where checked, under half of the loss comes from unresolved V genes, and the rest has no known cause. In this sample the table shows about 25,000 clones, around 83% of which occur a single time. Approximately 3.7% of the sample is in the top ten clones. The count of this clone is one. Its antigen is currently not known. The input lacks base qualities; no much larger clone sits a single base away.

Here the chain combines TRBV5-5 and TRBJ2-7; the D gene cannot be named for sure. This specimen consisted of peripheral blood, obtained from a patient treated with photon-based radiotherapy. This receptor was obtained from a woman in her 50s with pancreatic cancer. The base sequence is TGTGCCAGCAGCCTCGGCTCGACCGTCTACGAGCAGTACTTC. Translation gives CASSLGSTVYEQYF.